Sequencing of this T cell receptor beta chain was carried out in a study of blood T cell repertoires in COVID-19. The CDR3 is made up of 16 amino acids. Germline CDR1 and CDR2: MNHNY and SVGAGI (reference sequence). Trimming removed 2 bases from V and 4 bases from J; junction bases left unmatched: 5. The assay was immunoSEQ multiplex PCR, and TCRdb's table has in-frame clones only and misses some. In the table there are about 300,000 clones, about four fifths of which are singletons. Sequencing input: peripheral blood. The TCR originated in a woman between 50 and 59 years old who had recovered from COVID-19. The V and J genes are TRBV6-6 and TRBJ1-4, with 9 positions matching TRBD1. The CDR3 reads CASSYATGGINEKLFF. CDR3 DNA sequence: TGTGCCAGCAGTTACGCAACAGGGGGCATTAATGAAAAACTGTTTTTT.